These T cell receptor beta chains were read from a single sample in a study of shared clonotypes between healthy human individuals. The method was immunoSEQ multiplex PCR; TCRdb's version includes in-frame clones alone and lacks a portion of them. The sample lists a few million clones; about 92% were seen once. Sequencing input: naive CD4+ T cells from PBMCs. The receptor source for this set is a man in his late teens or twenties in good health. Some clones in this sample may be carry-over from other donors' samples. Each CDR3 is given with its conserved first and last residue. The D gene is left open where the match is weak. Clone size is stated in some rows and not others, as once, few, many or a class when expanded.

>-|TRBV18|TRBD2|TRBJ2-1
TGTGCCAGCTCGGGTAGCGGGCTCTACAATGAGCAGTTCTTC
CASSGSGLYNEQFF
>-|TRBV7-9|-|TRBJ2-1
TGTGCCAGCAGCCGTACGGGGGCGGTTGAGCAGTTCTTC
CASSRTGAVEQFF
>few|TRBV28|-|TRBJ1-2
TGTGCCAGCAGTTTGGGGCAGGGCTATGGCTACACCTTC
CASSLGQGYGYTF
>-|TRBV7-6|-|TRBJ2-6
TGTGCCAGCAGCTTAGCCAGGGATGGTGGGGCCAACGTCCTGACTTTC
CASSLARDGGANVLTF
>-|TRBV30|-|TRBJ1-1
TGTGCCTGGAGTGGGCGGAGGAACACTGAAGCTTTCTTT
CAWSGRRNTEAFF
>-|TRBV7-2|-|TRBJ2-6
TGTGCCAGCAGCTGGATTCTCTCTGGGGCCAACGTCCTGACTTTC
CASSWILSGANVLTF
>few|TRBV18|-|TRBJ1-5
TGTGCCAGCTCACCAGGGGGTCAGCCCCAGCATTTT
CASSPGGQPQHF
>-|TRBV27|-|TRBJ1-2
TGTGCCAGCAGTTTAATTACAGGGCCCCCCGTGGACTATGGCTACACCTTC
CASSLITGPPVDYGYTF
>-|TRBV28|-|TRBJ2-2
TGTGCCAGCAGTTTACGCAGACAGGGAGGGTCTGGAAAAACCGGGGAGCTGTTTTTT
CASSLRRQGGSGKTGELFF
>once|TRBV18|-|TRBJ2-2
TGTGCCAGCTCACCAAGCAGAGCGAACACCGGGGAGCTGTTTTTT
CASSPSRANTGELFF
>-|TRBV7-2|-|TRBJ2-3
TGTGCCAGCGGTTGGGGGCAGTATTTT
CASGWGQYF
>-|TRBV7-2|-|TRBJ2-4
TGTGCCAGCAGCCATAGAGGCGGAGGTGAGAAAAACATTCAGTACTTC
CASSHRGGGEKNIQYF
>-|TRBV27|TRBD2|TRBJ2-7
TGTGCCAGCAACCCTCGGGGGGGGAGCTACGAGCAGTACTTC
CASNPRGGSYEQYF
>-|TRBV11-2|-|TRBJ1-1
TGTGCCAGCAGCCAATATCAGAACACTGAAGCTTTCTTT
CASSQYQNTEAFF
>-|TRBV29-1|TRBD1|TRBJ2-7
TGCAGCGTTTGGTCGGGACAGGGCTACGAGCAGTACTTC
CSVWSGQGYEQYF